The TCR beta chain under discussion was sequenced for a study of blood T cell repertoires in COVID-19. At the level of the study: In each case, the material was cDNA or gDNA derived from T cells, B-cell-depleted T cells, or PBMCs.

The authors' processing: Using reference gene primer amplification, nucleated cell counts were estimated. The method was immunoSEQ multiplex PCR; TCRdb's version includes in-frame clones alone and lacks a portion of them. D and trimming come from the DNA, and the V and J calls and clone size come from that table. The sample includes almost 400,000 clones, more than 70% of them seen just once. The CDR3 is made up of 17 amino acids. Per germline, CDR1 MGHDK and CDR2 SYGVNS. V dropped 6 bases and J dropped 8; count of bases not matched to a gene: 15. This clone was observed once. The chain carries TRBV25-1 and TRBJ2-1, with 11 bases aligning to TRBD2. Sequenced material: peripheral blood. This receptor was identified in a woman in her sixties with COVID-19, enrolled during active disease. CDR3 residues: CASSDPILAGGYYEQFF. The CDR3 DNA reads as TGTGCCAGCAGCGACCCTATTCTAGCGGGGGGATACTATGAGCAGTTCTTC. Using reference TRBV25-1 and TRBJ2-1 for the parts outside the CDR3, the full variable domain is EADIYQTPRYLVIGTGKKITLECSQTMGHDKMYWYQQDPGMELHLIHYSYGVNSTEKGDLSSESTVSRIRTEHFPLTLESARPSHTSQYLCASSDPILAGGYYEQFFGPGTRLTVL.